A selection of T cell receptor beta chains follows, all from one sample in a study of blood T cell repertoires in COVID-19. The data were produced by immunoSEQ multiplex PCR, yet TCRdb's version contains in-frame clones alone and is incomplete. Of some 370,000 clones listed, roughly 86% are singletons. The sample taken for sequencing was peripheral blood. These receptors were taken from a woman aged 25-40 years with COVID-19, enrolled during active disease. CDR3s include the opening cysteine and the closing phenylalanine or tryptophan. D genes are given only for firm matches. Some rows have no size entry. The others give once, few or many, or a class for an expanded clone.

. . TRBJ1-2 TRBV24-1 CATSDARQDSYTF TGTGCCACCAGTGATGCCCGACAGGATAGCTACACCTTC
once . TRBJ2-1 TRBV11-2 CASSSDLSTGGHEQFF TGTGCCAGCAGCTCAGACCTCTCTACGGGTGGCCATGAGCAGTTCTTC
once . TRBJ2-1 TRBV2 CASSEANRVASYNEQFF TGTGCCAGCAGTGAAGCCAACAGGGTCGCGTCCTACAATGAGCAGTTCTTC
. . TRBJ1-5 TRBV19 CASSIVSRAYSNQPQHF TGTGCCAGTAGTATAGTGTCCCGCGCATATAGCAATCAGCCCCAGCATTTT
. TRBD2 TRBJ2-1 TRBV4-1 CASSLSGRDYNEQFF TGCGCCAGCAGCCTTAGCGGGAGGGACTACAATGAGCAGTTCTTC
. TRBD2 TRBJ2-2 TRBV3-1/TRBV3-2 CASSQGGGLGVTGELFF TGTGCCAGCAGCCAAGGGGGGGGACTAGGAGTCACCGGGGAGCTGTTTTTT
. . TRBJ2-6 TRBV5-4 CASSSTGKRSFSGANVLTF TGTGCCAGCAGCTCTACCGGGAAAAGGAGCTTCTCTGGGGCCAACGTCCTGACTTTC
. . TRBJ2-7 TRBV30 CAWNVGLEIEQYF TGTGCCTGGAACGTGGGACTGGAGATAGAGCAGTACTTC
. TRBD1 TRBJ1-1 TRBV29-1 CSGIRGLNTEAFF TGCAGCGGCATTAGGGGGCTGAACACTGAAGCTTTCTTT
once TRBD1 TRBJ1-5 TRBV7-2 CASSTTGQANQPQHF TGTGCCAGCAGCACCACGGGACAGGCCAACCAGCCCCAGCATTTT
. . TRBJ2-5 TRBV15 CATSRDLGSGETQYF TGTGCCACCAGCAGAGATCTCGGTAGTGGTGAGACCCAGTACTTC
. TRBD1 TRBJ2-5 TRBV6-5 CASRKGARETQYF TGTGCCAGCAGGAAGGGGGCGCGAGAGACCCAGTACTTC
. . TRBJ2-3 TRBV2 CASSFSSFATDTQYF TGTGCCAGCAGTTTTTCCTCGTTCGCGACAGATACGCAGTATTTT